A single sample gave rise to the 29 T cell receptor beta chains below, sequenced in a study of T cell responses to AZD1222 COVID-19 vaccine. Libraries were prepared by immunoSEQ multiplex PCR; TCRdb keeps only in-frame clonotypes and omits some of them. This table has 90,000 to 150,000 clones, about 87% appearing once. The sequences come from peripheral blood, collected on day 0 of AZD1222 vaccination. These receptors originate from an adult in good health.

The genes are TRBV2 and TRBJ2-5; 10 bases map to TRBD1. J lost 5 bases, V lost 3 bases, and 6 bases had no gene match. This CDR3 is built from 15 residues. The germline CDR1 and CDR2 sequences are SNHLY and FYNNEI. This CDR3 reads CASSETGGIRETQYF. CDR3 DNA sequence: TGTGCCAGCAGTGAGACAGGGGGCATTCGGGAGACCCAGTACTTC.

This clone was seen a handful of times. V and J are TRBV29-1 and TRBJ1-2; D not certain. CDR1 and CDR2 from the germline V gene are SQVTM and ANQGSEA. The CDR3 runs 11 residues. V was trimmed by 7 bases and J by 2 bases, leaving 8 bases between them. This CDR3 reads CSGDTNYGYTF. Written as DNA, the CDR3 is TGCAGCGGAGACACGAACTATGGCTACACCTTC.

The CDR3: CASSLQGQNIQYF. CDR3 nucleotides: TGCGCCAGCAGCCTGCAGGGTCAGAACATTCAGTACTTC. The chain is built from TRBV4-1 and TRBJ2-4; maybe TRBD1 (5 bases). V was cut by 4 bases and J by 7 bases, with 11 bases left in between. The germline CDR1 and CDR2 sequences are MGHRA and YSYEKL. The CDR3 spans 13 residues.

The rearrangement links TRBV5-5 to TRBJ1-5; TRBD1 might be the D (5 bases). This CDR3 has 13 residues. The V and J ends lost 4 bases and 2 bases respectively, with 7 bases between them. The V gene's germline CDR1 is SGHKS and CDR2 YYEKEE (reference sequence). This CDR3 is CASSRQRNQPQHF. The CDR3 DNA sequence: TGTGCCAGCAGCCGACAGCGCAATCAGCCCCAGCATTTT.

This clone was picked up a small number of times. The genes are TRBV11-3 and TRBJ2-1; D is undetermined. CDR1 and CDR2 from the germline V gene are SGHNT and YENEEA. Between the trimmed V and J ends, which lost 4 bases and 9 bases, there was a span of 13 bases. The CDR3 has 13 residues. The DNA for the CDR3 is TGTGCCAGCAGCTCCGCAGGCTGGGCTGAGCAGTTCTTC. It translates to CASSSAGWAEQFF.

In its sample, this clone was seen once. The rearrangement links TRBV28 to TRBJ2-7; 12 bases align to TRBD2. J gave up 7 bases and V 8 bases, and 18 bases lay outside the gene matches. The CDR3 is made up of 17 amino acids. Germline values: CDR1 MDHEN, CDR2 SYDVKM. The chain's CDR3 is CASRRQGASGRAREQYF. CDR3 coding DNA: TGTGCCAGCCGGAGACAGGGGGCTAGCGGGAGGGCGAGGGAGCAGTACTTC.

V and J are TRBV2 and TRBJ1-6, with D unclear. This CDR3 has 12 amino acids. With 5 bases removed from V and 9 bases from J, the gap between germline ends came to 8 bases. CDR1 and CDR2 (germline): SNHLY, FYNNEI. As DNA, the CDR3 is TGTGCCAGCAGTAAAAGCCCTTCACCCCTCCACTTT. It codes for CASSKSPSPLHF.

The CDR3 here is CASSLSGTGGETQYF. The CDR3 nucleotides are TGTGCCAGCAGCTTATCCGGGACAGGTGGGGAGACCCAGTACTTC. The V and J genes are TRBV7-2 and TRBJ2-5; 8 positions match TRBD1. This CDR3 spans 15 amino acids. V shed 2 bases, J shed 5 bases, and the junction held 7 bases outside the gene matches. CDR1 and CDR2 (germline): SGHTA, FQGNSA.

This clone has a single count. V and J are TRBV18 and TRBJ1-4, with TRBD1 identical over 7 bases. The CDR3 sequence is 15 residues long. Trimming took 4 bases from V and 5 from J; bases not matched to a gene: 7. Looked up from germline, CDR1 is KGHSH and CDR2 is LQKENI. The CDR3: CASSRSGTENEKLFF. The CDR3 DNA sequence: TGTGCCAGCTCACGATCCGGGACAGAGAATGAAAAACTGTTTTTT.

The genes are TRBV19 and TRBJ2-5; perhaps TRBD1 as D (5 bases). CDR3 length: 15 residues. Between the trimmed V and J ends, which lost 5 bases and 5 bases, there was a span of 18 bases. From germline, CDR1 is LNHDA and CDR2 SQIVND (reference sequence). The CDR3 loop is CASSPRQKAVETQYF. CDR3 DNA sequence: TGTGCCAGTAGTCCCCGACAGAAGGCGGTGGAGACCCAGTACTTC.

V is TRBV24-1 and J is TRBJ1-1; D possibly corresponds to TRBD1 (5 bases). V shed 3 bases and J shed 11 bases, with 15 bases lying between them. The CDR3 is 13 amino acids. From germline, CDR1 is KGHDR and CDR2 SFDVKD. In DNA form, the CDR3 reads TGTGCCACCAGTGATACGGGGGAGGGTAAGGCTTTCTTT. Encoded protein: CATSDTGEGKAFF.

This sequence joins TRBV19 and TRBJ1-5, with a tentative D call TRBD1 (5 bases). The CDR3 length is 15 residues. Trimming took off 5 bases at V and 7 bases at J, with 18 bases between the two ends. Germline CDR1 and CDR2: LNHDA and SQIVND (reference sequence). CDR3 bases: TGTGCCAGTAGTCTCGCCCTGGGACCTGGACAGCCCCAGCATTTT. Amino acids: CASSLALGPGQPQHF.

The rearrangement uses TRBV11-2 and TRBJ2-1; TRBD2 might be the D (6 bases). The CDR3 spans 12 residues. The ends were cut back, 5 bases at V and 12 bases at J, with 14 bases in the middle. From germline, CDR1 is SGHAT and CDR2 FQNNGV. The chain's CDR3 is CASSLSGLPQFF. Written as DNA, the CDR3 is TGTGCCAGCAGCCTATCGGGACTTCCGCAGTTCTTC.

J is TRBJ1-4 and V is TRBV7-9; D is unclear. The V and J ends lost 5 bases and 0 bases respectively, with 13 bases between them. This CDR3 is built from 16 residues. The germline V gene encodes CDR1 SEHNR and CDR2 FQNEAQ (reference sequence). CDR3 in amino acids: CASSSPSIATNEKLFF. The CDR3 DNA reads as TGTGCCAGCAGCAGTCCCTCAATTGCAACTAATGAAAAACTGTTTTTT.

The sample holds one count of this clone. The rearrangement uses TRBV11-1 and TRBJ1-3, with D tentatively TRBD1 (5 bases). The CDR3 contains 16 residues. The ends were cut back, 5 bases at V and 0 bases at J, with 14 bases in the middle. From germline, CDR1 is SGHAT and CDR2 FQDESV (reference sequence). CDR3 in amino acids: CASSDLGRISGNTIYF. The CDR3 nucleotides read TGTGCCAGCAGCGACCTGGGGCGTATCTCTGGAAACACCATATATTTT.

The chain recombines TRBV28 with TRBJ1-2; D gene uncertain. CDR1 MDHEN and CDR2 SYDVKM come from the germline V gene. The V end lost 6 bases, the J end lost 7 bases, and 21 bases lay between the germline ends. The CDR3 runs to 15 residues. CDR3 nucleotides: TGTGCCAGCAGCGTTTCCCCTAGCGGCGAGGTTGGCTACACCTTC. It codes for CASSVSPSGEVGYTF.

V is TRBV9 and J is TRBJ1-1; 9 nucleotides line up with TRBD1. This CDR3 is 16 amino acids long. Germline CDR1 is SGDLS and CDR2 is YYNGEE. J was trimmed by 6 bases and V by 3 bases; bases with no gene match: 12. CDR3: CASSGGTGLQFAEAFF. Here the CDR3 DNA reads TGTGCCAGCAGCGGCGGGACAGGGCTACAATTTGCTGAAGCTTTCTTT.

The V and J genes are TRBV5-8 and TRBJ2-3; D may correspond to TRBD1 or TRBD2 (5 bases each). The germline V gene has CDR1 SGHTS and CDR2 YDEGEE. V was clipped by 4 bases and J by 11 bases, with 17 bases between them. This CDR3 comprises 13 residues. The CDR3, as DNA: TGTGCCAGCAGCAGGGACCCGTTAGGGGAGCAGTATTTT. It encodes CASSRDPLGEQYF. Complete variable domain (other parts from reference TRBV5-8 and TRBJ2-3): EAGVTQSPTHLIKTRGQQATLRCSPISGHTSVYWYQQALGLGLQFLLWYDEGEERNRGNFPPRFSGRQFPNYSSELNVNALELEDSALYLCASSRDPLGEQYFGPGTRLTVL.

This clone appeared once. The rearrangement joins TRBV28 to TRBJ2-7; no reliable D call. The CDR3 is made up of 11 amino acids. Trimming took 8 bases from V and 5 from J, leaving 10 bases between them. CDR1 is MDHEN, CDR2 SYDVKM, per germline. The CDR3 nucleotides are TGTGCCAGCGTAGAATTCAACGAGCAGTACTTC. Translated, it gives CASVEFNEQYF.

V is TRBV14 and J is TRBJ2-7; D gene ambiguous. The germline V gene has CDR1 SGHDN and CDR2 FVKESK. V lost 4 bases and J lost 5, with 24 bases in between. The CDR3 runs to 17 residues. Written as DNA, the CDR3 is TGTGCCAGCAGCCCCTTGGGCTCATATAGTGGGCGCGACGAGCAGTACTTC. Translated: CASSPLGSYSGRDEQYF.

The chain combines TRBV15 with TRBJ2-4, with D unresolved. The CDR3 consists of 15 residues. Germline values: CDR1 LNHNV, CDR2 YYDKDF (reference sequence). The V end lost 0 bases, the J end lost 0 bases, and 6 bases lay between the germline ends. The CDR3 spells CATSRDRIAKNIQYF. CDR3 nucleotide sequence: TGTGCCACCAGCAGAGATCGGATAGCCAAAAACATTCAGTACTTC.

The rearrangement uses TRBV28 and TRBJ1-5; D ambiguous. Germline V gene sequence: CDR1 MDHEN, CDR2 SYDVKM. The V end lost 3 bases, the J end lost 7 bases, and 13 bases lay between the germline ends. The CDR3 runs to 14 residues. The CDR3 DNA is TGTGCCAGCAGTTTCCTCGGACGGGAACAGCCCCAGCATTTT. Its protein is CASSFLGREQPQHF.

V is TRBV15 and J is TRBJ1-5, with D unresolved. CDR1 LNHNV and CDR2 YYDKDF come from the germline V gene (reference sequence). The V and J ends lost 4 bases and 2 bases respectively, with 9 bases between them. The CDR3 runs 14 residues. This CDR3 is CATSKTPGNQPQHF. For the CDR3, the DNA is TGTGCCACCAGCAAGACCCCAGGCAATCAGCCCCAGCATTTT.

The count of this clone is one. This chain connects TRBV25-1 to TRBJ2-3; 8 bases are shared with TRBD2. The germline V gene encodes CDR1 MGHDK and CDR2 SYGVNS. Germline trimming cut 3 bases from V and 4 bases from J; bases unmatched to any gene: 9. The CDR3 spans 16 residues. As DNA, the CDR3 is TGTGCCAGCAGTGATCTCCGGGGGGGGCTAGCAGATACGCAGTATTTT. This codes for CASSDLRGGLADTQYF.

The gene calls are TRBV5-5 and TRBJ2-7; the match to TRBD1 covers 7 bases. This CDR3 has 16 residues. The junction had 7 bases not matched to a gene; V was cut back by 0 bases and J by 1 base. Looked up from germline, CDR1 is SGHKS and CDR2 is YYEKEE (reference sequence). The CDR3 DNA is TGTGCCAGCAGCTTGGATCAGGGGGTCCAATCCTACGAGCAGTACTTC. The encoded protein is CASSLDQGVQSYEQYF.

CDR3 nucleotides: TGTGCCAGTAGTGTCCGGACTAGCGGGAGTGTGCTTGGTGAGCAGTTCTTC. Translated: CASSVRTSGSVLGEQFF. The chain combines TRBV19 with TRBJ2-1; 13 nucleotides agree with TRBD2. The CDR3 contains 17 residues. Germline assignment: CDR1 LNHDA and CDR2 SQIVND (reference sequence). V shed 5 bases, J shed 9 bases, and the junction held 13 bases outside the gene matches.

V gene TRBV9 combines with J gene TRBJ1-1; no clear D. CDR3 size: 14 residues. The V gene's germline CDR1 is SGDLS and CDR2 YYNGEE. The V end lost 3 bases, the J end lost 1 base, and 10 bases lay between the germline ends. The CDR3: CASSGGRTNTEAFF. In DNA form, the CDR3 reads TGTGCCAGCAGCGGCGGACGGACGAACACTGAAGCTTTCTTT.

This chain uses TRBV19 with TRBJ2-7; tentatively, D is TRBD1 or TRBD2 (5 bases each). Germline V lookup: CDR1 LNHDA, CDR2 SQIVND (reference sequence). V was cut by 6 bases and J by 3 bases, with 18 bases left in between. The CDR3 contains 15 residues. The CDR3 loop is CASSALRDGNYEQYF. The CDR3 nucleotides are TGTGCCAGTAGCGCGCTCCGGGACGGTAACTACGAGCAGTACTTC.

This chain joins TRBV20-1 and TRBJ2-5; 8 bases line up with TRBD2. V shed 3 bases, J shed 8 bases, and the junction held 8 bases outside the gene matches. The V gene's germline CDR1 is DFQATT and CDR2 SNEGSKA (reference sequence). The CDR3 spans 13 residues. The CDR3 nucleotides are TGCAGTGCTAGTACTAGCGGCAGGGAAACCCAGTACTTC. The encoded protein is CSASTSGRETQYF.